This T cell receptor beta chain stems from a study of beta chain features in type 1 diabetes. Only one count was recorded for this clone. Its target is not known. The whole isolated RNA underwent reverse transcription, so sequencing captured expressed TCRB transcripts. The method was immunoSEQ multiplex PCR; TCRdb's version includes in-frame clones alone and lacks a portion of them. Of around 150,000 clones in the sample, approximately 9% are singletons; the top ten hold over 0.5%. Study-level findings and limits: Type 1 diabetes patients showed fewer insertions and more deletions at VDJ junctions. Significant though moderate, a shortening of TCRB CDR3s appeared in all four CD4+ subsets of Type 1 diabetes patients.

Between the trimmed V and J ends, which lost 0 bases and 8 bases, there was a span of 11 bases. CDR3 length equals 13 residues. Germline lookup yields CDR1 SGHRS and CDR2 YFSETQ. This receptor was obtained from a woman aged 18-30 years with type 1 diabetes. V is TRBV5-1 and J is TRBJ1-1; D gene uncertain. Input material: central memory CD4+ T cells from blood. CDR3 nucleotides: TGCGCCAGCAGCTTGGGGACCGGGAGAGAAGCTTTCTTT. Translated, it gives CASSLGTGREAFF.